One sample yielded the 12 T cell receptor beta chains listed below, sequenced in a study of beta chain features in type 1 diabetes. Every isolated RNA sample was fully reverse transcribed, so sequencing captured expressed TCRB transcripts. Using immunoSEQ multiplex PCR, the repertoire was profiled, and TCRdb retains in-frame clones only, with some absent. The table includes about 340,000 clones, 13% detected once. For these receptors, no antigen is known. Regarding the study as a whole: Moderate but significant shortening of TCRB CDR3s was recorded in all four CD4+ subsets from Type 1 diabetes patients.

Specimen: naive CD4+ T cells from blood. These receptor sequences come from a woman under 30 with type 1 diabetes.

This chain joins TRBV7-2 and TRBJ1-4; TRBD1 is a possible D gene (6 bases). The CDR3 runs 14 residues. Trimming shortened V by 5 bases and J by 5 bases, and 12 bases separated the two germline ends. Germline V lookup: CDR1 SGHTA, CDR2 FQGNSA. CDR3 in DNA: TGTGCCAGCAGCCCGGACAGAGCGAATGAAAAACTGTTTTTT. Amino acid sequence: CASSPDRANEKLFF.

This clone was seen a few times. The chain recombines TRBV15 with TRBJ2-3; D gene ambiguous. CDR3 size: 18 residues. V lost 0 bases and J 2 bases, leaving 18 bases between the germline ends. Germline CDR1 LNHNV, CDR2 YYDKDF (reference sequence). The CDR3 coding sequence is TGTGCCACCAGCAGAGATCCATCGTTAGCCAGAAACACAGATACGCAGTATTTT. It encodes CATSRDPSLARNTDTQYF.

CDR3 loop: CASSIRQGGTDTQYF. The CDR3 region has the DNA TGTGCCAGTAGTATAAGGCAGGGGGGCACAGATACGCAGTATTTT. V usage is TRBV19 and J usage is TRBJ2-3; 7 positions match TRBD1. CDR3 size: 15 residues. The germline V gene has CDR1 LNHDA and CDR2 SQIVND (reference sequence). Unmatched junction bases numbered 3, after V lost 2 bases and J lost 1 base.

The chain is built from TRBV18 and TRBJ2-1; weak D call: TRBD1 (6 bases). Between the trimmed V and J ends, which lost 6 bases and 10 bases, there was a span of 10 bases. The CDR3 extends over 11 amino acids. In germline, CDR1 is KGHSH, CDR2 LQKENI. CDR3 sequence reads: CASSAGTEQFF. CDR3 coding DNA: TGTGCCAGCTCGGCCGGGACAGAGCAGTTCTTC.

The table lists this clone with a few counts. CDR3 in DNA: TGTGCCAGCAGCTTAGCTGGGGACAGTCGGAAAACCTTC. Translated: CASSLAGDSRKTF. V is TRBV7-2 and J is TRBJ1-2, with 7 bases that match TRBD1. The germline V gene has CDR1 SGHTA and CDR2 FQGNSA. V trimming: 0 bases; J trimming: 14 bases; junction bases outside the gene matches: 9. This CDR3 is built from 13 residues.

The V and J genes are TRBV28 and TRBJ2-7; maybe TRBD2 (5 bases). Trimming pared 1 base from V and 6 bases from J, leaving 10 bases between. CDR1 and CDR2 from the germline V gene are MDHEN and SYDVKM. The CDR3 is 13 residues long. The DNA for the CDR3 is TGTGCCAGCAGTTTATCTAGCCCGGCCGAGCAGTACTTC. It codes for CASSLSSPAEQYF.

This chain links TRBV27 with TRBJ2-7, with 7 bases fitting TRBD2. CDR1 and CDR2 (germline): MNHEY, SMNVEV (reference sequence). After removal of 8 bases from V and 1 base from J, the junction contained 11 bases not matched to a gene. The CDR3 is made up of 15 amino acids. In DNA, the CDR3 is TGTGCCAGCGCCCGGGGAGGGGCCATTTCCTACGAGCAGTACTTC. It is translated as CASARGGAISYEQYF.

This clone appeared a few times. The CDR3 DNA follows: TGTGCCAGTAGCCCAGGACAGGGAAGGCAGCCCCAGCATTTT. Translating gives CASSPGQGRQPQHF. The chain uses TRBV19 and TRBJ1-5; 8 bases line up with TRBD1. The V gene's germline CDR1 is LNHDA and CDR2 SQIVND (reference sequence). The trim removed 6 bases at V and 7 bases at J, leaving 8 bases unmatched. The CDR3 loop spans 14 amino acids.

This clone was counted only a few times. The gene calls are TRBV11-3 and TRBJ2-1; no firm D call. Trimming removed 4 bases from V and 5 bases from J, with 12 bases in between. Germline assignment: CDR1 SGHNT and CDR2 YENEEA. This CDR3 is built from 14 residues. The CDR3 DNA reads TGTGCCAGCAGCTCCCCCAGAGGCAACAATGAGCAGTTCTTC. It yields the protein CASSSPRGNNEQFF.

The chain combines TRBV12-5 with TRBJ2-1; 9 bases match TRBD1. Germline V gene data show CDR1 as LGHNT and CDR2 as FRNRAP. The CDR3 spans 15 residues. J was trimmed by 7 bases and V by 3 bases; bases with no gene match: 7. The CDR3, as DNA: TGTGCTAGTGGTTTTTTGACAGGGGGTAGGAATGAGCAGTTCTTC. Its translation is CASGFLTGGRNEQFF.

As regards this clone: Other DNA sequences in the same sample also yield this CDR3. The chain couples TRBV9 to TRBJ2-3, with TRBD1 identical over 9 bases. CDR1 is SGDLS, CDR2 YYNGEE, per germline. The CDR3 loop spans 15 amino acids. Unmatched junction bases numbered 1, after V lost 1 base and J lost 1 base. CDR3 loop: CASSVRTGGTDTQYF. In DNA, the CDR3 is TGTGCCAGCAGCGTAAGGACAGGGGGCACAGATACGCAGTATTTT. Full variable domain (remainder filled in from reference TRBV9 and TRBJ2-3): DSGVTQTPKHLITATGQRVTLRCSPRSGDLSVYWYQQSLDQGLQFLIQYYNGEERAKGNILERFSAQQFPDLHSELNLSSLELGDSALYFCASSVRTGGTDTQYFGPGTRLTVL.

Many counts were recorded for this clone. This chain uses TRBV29-1 with TRBJ1-2; the D gene is possibly TRBD1 (6 bases). The germline gives CDR1 SQVTM, CDR2 ANQGSEA. Trimming pared 7 bases from V and 8 bases from J, leaving 17 bases between. This CDR3 is built from 12 residues. Written as DNA, the CDR3 is TGCAGCGGGGGACATGGAGCGCGGGGCTACACCTTC. Protein product: CSGGHGARGYTF.